These 25 T cell receptor beta chains originate from one sample sequenced in a study of radiotherapy plus CTLA-4 blockade in lung cancer. TCRdb's copy holds only in-frame clones and misses some; the assay was immunoSEQ multiplex PCR. The sample has about 91,000 clones, around 72% seen once. The sample consisted of peripheral blood, taken from a patient treated with radiotherapy plus ipilimumab. The receptor source for this set is a human donor with non-small cell lung cancer that progressed on radiotherapy plus ipilimumab.

V usage is TRBV6-1 and J usage is TRBJ1-5; D gene uncertain. Between the trimmed V and J ends, which lost 5 bases and 6 bases, there was a span of 8 bases. The CDR3 totals 12 residues. The germline V gene has CDR1 MNHNS and CDR2 SASEGT. The DNA for the CDR3 is TGTGCCAGCAGTTTCTTAGGTCAGCCCCAGCATTTT. Protein product: CASSFLGQPQHF.

The chain uses TRBV28 and TRBJ2-2, with TRBD2 identical over 7 bases. CDR1 and CDR2 from the germline V gene are MDHEN and SYDVKM. The CDR3 has 16 residues. V lost 5 bases and J lost 3; bases outside the gene matches: 9. The CDR3 DNA reads as TGTGCCAGCAGTCGCCCGGCGGGAGAGGACACCGGGGAGCTGTTTTTT. This gives the protein CASSRPAGEDTGELFF.

This clone was recorded a few times. The chain joins TRBV28 to TRBJ2-5; D possibly corresponds to TRBD2 (6 bases). There are 17 residues in the CDR3. Trimming removed 3 bases at V and 2 bases at J, with 19 bases between. From germline, CDR1 is MDHEN and CDR2 SYDVKM. CDR3 residues: CASSFNARLASQETQYF. CDR3 DNA: TGTGCCAGCAGTTTTAACGCTAGGCTAGCGAGTCAAGAGACCCAGTACTTC.

This clone was seen more than once but under ten times. This sequence joins TRBV5-1 and TRBJ1-1; no clear D gene. Per germline, CDR1 SGHRS and CDR2 YFSETQ. V was clipped by 1 base and J by 3 bases, with 7 bases between them. The CDR3 runs 13 residues. The CDR3 loop is CASSLMGYTEAFF. Written as DNA, the CDR3 is TGCGCCAGCAGCTTGATGGGGTACACTGAAGCTTTCTTT.

The chain links TRBV30 to TRBJ2-7, with D possibly matching TRBD1 (6 bases). This CDR3 has 14 amino acids. In germline, CDR1 is GTSNPN, CDR2 SVGIG (reference sequence). Trimming stripped 1 base from V and 1 base from J, with 11 bases between. This chain's CDR3 is CAWSGTVLSYEQYF. DNA for the CDR3: TGTGCCTGGAGTGGGACAGTCCTATCCTACGAGCAGTACTTC.

The gene calls are TRBV6-5 and TRBJ2-7; 10 bases are a match to TRBD2. Per germline, CDR1 MNHEY and CDR2 SVGAGI. V dropped 7 bases and J dropped 9; count of bases not matched to a gene: 6. The length of the CDR3 is 12 residues. CDR3 coding DNA: TGTGCCAGCACTAGCGGGAGCAGAGTGCAGTACTTC. It codes for CASTSGSRVQYF.

The CDR3: CASSLVHSTDTQYF. As DNA, the CDR3 is TGTGCCAGCAGCTTGGTACACAGCACAGATACGCAGTATTTT. The chain carries TRBV5-5 and TRBJ2-3; D gene ambiguous. CDR1 SGHKS and CDR2 YYEKEE come from the germline V gene (reference sequence). The CDR3 covers 14 residues. V shed 0 bases and J shed 0 bases, with 5 bases lying between them. The full variable domain, with the rest looked up from reference TRBV5-5 and TRBJ2-3, is DAGVTQSPTHLIKTRGQQVTLRCSPISGHKSVSWYQQVLGQGPQFIFQYYEKEERGRGNFPDRFSARQFPNYSSELNVNALLLGDSALYLCASSLVHSTDTQYFGPGTRLTVL.

V gene TRBV13 combines with J gene TRBJ2-7, with unresolved D. The CDR3 covers 11 residues. V was pared by 6 bases and J by 5 bases, with 8 bases between. Germline V gene sequence: CDR1 PRHDT, CDR2 FYEKMQ (reference sequence). CDR3 region: CASSEGNEQYF. CDR3 nucleotides: TGTGCCAGCAGTGAAGGAAACGAGCAGTACTTC.

The chain carries TRBV4-2 and TRBJ2-3; 11 positions agree with TRBD2. The CDR3 has 15 amino acids. J gave up 4 bases and V 4 bases, and 4 bases lay outside the gene matches. Germline V gene lookup returns CDR1 LGHNA and CDR2 YNFKEQ. CDR3 in DNA: TGTGCCAGCAGCCTTAGCGGGGGGGCCTCAGATACGCAGTATTTT. Protein: CASSLSGGASDTQYF.

The chain joins TRBV7-3 to TRBJ2-2; D is uncertain. CDR3 length: 16 amino acids. The V gene lost 5 bases and the J gene lost 4 bases, with 17 bases spanning the gap. In germline, CDR1 is SGHTA, CDR2 FQGTGA. DNA of the CDR3: TGTGCCAGCAGCCCTCAGAAGAGTTGGAGCACCGGGGAGCTGTTTTTT. Translating it yields CASSPQKSWSTGELFF. The whole variable domain, filled in from reference TRBV7-3 and TRBJ2-2, reads GAGVSQTPSNKVTEKGKYVELRCDPISGHTALYWYRQSLGQGPEFLIYFQGTGAADDSGLPNDRFFAVRPEGSVSTLKIQRTERGDSAVYLCASSPQKSWSTGELFFGEGSRLTVL.

The chain joins TRBV11-2 to TRBJ2-1, with a possible D match to TRBD1 (5 bases). From germline, CDR1 is SGHAT and CDR2 FQNNGV. With 7 bases removed from V and 9 bases from J, the gap between germline ends came to 22 bases. The CDR3 runs to 15 residues. CDR3 in DNA: TGTGCCAGCACCCCGCTTCGAACAGGTTTCGGTGAGCAGTTCTTC. It is translated as CASTPLRTGFGEQFF. Complete variable domain (other parts from reference TRBV11-2 and TRBJ2-1): EAGVAQSPRYKIIEKRQSVAFWCNPISGHATLYWYQQILGQGPKLLIQFQNNGVVDDSQLPKDRFSAERLKGVDSTLKIQPAKLEDSAVYLCASTPLRTGFGEQFFGPGTRLTVL.

This chain connects TRBV19 to TRBJ1-6, with a possible D match to TRBD1 (6 bases). CDR3 size: 14 residues. Looked up from germline, CDR1 is LNHDA and CDR2 is SQIVND (reference sequence). The V end was cut by 6 bases, the J end by 4 bases, with 10 bases between. This CDR3 is CASREQGYNSPLHF. CDR3 DNA: TGTGCCAGTAGGGAACAGGGATATAATTCACCCCTCCACTTT.

The V and J genes are TRBV9 and TRBJ2-1; D unclear. This CDR3 region has 15 residues. Germline V lookup: CDR1 SGDLS, CDR2 YYNGEE. V was clipped by 0 bases and J by 2 bases, with 9 bases between them. The CDR3: CASSVGTVAYNEQFF. The CDR3, as DNA: TGTGCCAGCAGCGTAGGGACGGTAGCCTACAATGAGCAGTTCTTC. The complete variable domain, with remaining parts taken from reference TRBV9 and TRBJ2-1, reads DSGVTQTPKHLITATGQRVTLRCSPRSGDLSVYWYQQSLDQGLQFLIQYYNGEERAKGNILERFSAQQFPDLHSELNLSSLELGDSALYFCASSVGTVAYNEQFFGPGTRLTVL.

This clone was recorded a few times. V usage is TRBV28 and J usage is TRBJ2-1, with D unclear. CDR1 and CDR2 (germline): MDHEN, SYDVKM. The CDR3 length is 13 residues. V was trimmed by 2 bases and J by 6 bases, leaving 8 bases between them. The chain's CDR3 is CASSLDPPNEQFF. CDR3 DNA sequence: TGTGCCAGCAGTTTAGACCCCCCCAATGAGCAGTTCTTC.

This clone qualifies as medium-sized. J is TRBJ1-1 and V is TRBV19; no definite D call. This CDR3 spans 14 amino acids. Trimming shortened V by 6 bases and J by 5 bases, and 16 bases separated the two germline ends. Germline V gene sequence: CDR1 LNHDA, CDR2 SQIVND (reference sequence). CDR3 amino acids: CASSLWGGETEAFF. The CDR3 coding sequence is TGTGCCAGTAGCCTCTGGGGTGGTGAGACTGAAGCTTTCTTT.

This clone was observed a handful of times. The genes are TRBV5-1 and TRBJ2-7; possibly TRBD2 for D (5 bases). V lost 2 bases and J lost 4, with 16 bases in between. CDR1 is SGHRS and CDR2 is YFSETQ in the germline V gene. The CDR3 loop spans 15 amino acids. CDR3 in amino acids: CASSLEGHTAYEQYF. The DNA for the CDR3 is TGCGCCAGCAGCTTAGAGGGCCACACGGCATACGAGCAGTACTTC.

The chain couples TRBV27 to TRBJ2-7; 7 bases line up with TRBD1. The CDR3 is 17 amino acids. Germline V gene lookup returns CDR1 MNHEY and CDR2 SMNVEV (reference sequence). The V and J ends lost 0 bases and 4 bases, in that order; junction bases with no gene match: 12. The CDR3 sequence is CASSLSMGQINSYEQYF. The CDR3 nucleotides are TGTGCCAGCAGTTTATCGATGGGACAGATTAATTCATACGAGCAGTACTTC.

This rearrangement joins TRBV4-1 to TRBJ2-7, with D perhaps matching TRBD2 (6 bases). This CDR3 has 15 residues. CDR1 is MGHRA and CDR2 is YSYEKL in the germline V gene. The germline V and J ends were trimmed by 1 base and 0 bases, with 10 bases remaining between them. In DNA form, the CDR3 reads TGCGCCAGCAGCCAAGTTGAGACTAGCTCCTACGAGCAGTACTTC. This encodes CASSQVETSSYEQYF.

V and J are TRBV6-1 and TRBJ1-5; D perhaps matches TRBD1 (6 bases). Per germline, CDR1 MNHNS and CDR2 SASEGT. The CDR3 consists of 15 residues. Trimming cost V 2 bases and J 4 bases, with 12 bases left between them. The CDR3 coding sequence is TGTGCCAGCAGTGAAAGGGGGAGGCTTAATCAGCCCCAGCATTTT. Amino acids: CASSERGRLNQPQHF.

The CDR3 region has the DNA TGTGCCAGCAGCCAACTCGGGGGAGGCGGGGGGGCCTACAATGAGCAGTTCTTC. This sequence encodes CASSQLGGGGGAYNEQFF. This sequence joins TRBV4-2 and TRBJ2-1; TRBD2 matches at 9 bases. After removal of 2 bases from V and 2 bases from J, the junction contained 10 bases not matched to a gene. The CDR3 length is 18 residues. Germline CDR1 and CDR2: LGHNA and YNFKEQ.

For the CDR3, the DNA is TGCGCCAGCAGCCACCCTCGACAGGGGAGGCACTATGGCTACACCTTC. This encodes CASSHPRQGRHYGYTF. The chain is built from TRBV4-1 and TRBJ1-2; TRBD1 matches at 8 bases. Germline-derived CDR1 and CDR2 are MGHRA and YSYEKL. The V gene end was trimmed by 3 bases and the J gene end by 3 bases; junction bases not matched to a gene: 9. The CDR3 covers 16 residues.

The chain recombines TRBV6-4 with TRBJ2-7; 9 positions agree with TRBD2. In germline, CDR1 is MRHNA, CDR2 SNTAGT. The CDR3 is 18 amino acids. V was clipped by 5 bases and J by 2 bases; unmatched bases: 16. The DNA for the CDR3 is TGTGCCAGCAGTCGACAGGGTTTCGGGACTAGCCAGACCTACGAGCAGTACTTC. This sequence encodes CASSRQGFGTSQTYEQYF.

Notes on this clone: The sample holds other DNA sequences that translate to the same CDR3. V gene TRBV5-1 combines with J gene TRBJ1-1, with no clear D. Germline V gives CDR1 SGHRS, CDR2 YFSETQ. The CDR3 consists of 13 residues. Trimming shortened V by 4 bases and J by 4 bases, and 11 bases separated the two germline ends. The CDR3 bases are TGCGCCAGCAGCCGGGAAGGAGGCACTGAAGCTTTCTTT. It encodes CASSREGGTEAFF. Supplemented by reference TRBV5-1 and TRBJ1-1, the full variable domain reads KAGVTQTPRYLIKTRGQQVTLSCSPISGHRSVSWYQQTPGQGLQFLFEYFSETQRNKGNFPGRFSGRQFSNSRSEMNVSTLELGDSALYLCASSREGGTEAFFGQGTRLTVV.

This clone was found many times. CDR3 nucleotide sequence: TGTGCCAGCAGCGTCTCGGAAGGCACTGGAAACACCATATATTTT. Amino acids: CASSVSEGTGNTIYF. The V gene is TRBV9, the J gene TRBJ1-3; no firm D call. The CDR3 runs 15 residues. V was clipped by 2 bases and J by 2 bases, with 11 bases between them. Germline V gives CDR1 SGDLS, CDR2 YYNGEE.

The J gene is TRBJ2-3, the V gene TRBV5-6; 7 bases fit TRBD1. CDR3 length equals 15 residues. V was pared by 4 bases and J by 4 bases, with 9 bases of the junction left unmatched. The germline V gene has CDR1 SGHDT and CDR2 YYEEEE. CDR3 sequence reads: CASSPGTAGSDTQYF. The CDR3 coding sequence is TGTGCCAGCAGCCCTGGGACAGCCGGCTCAGATACGCAGTATTTT.